This T cell receptor beta chain is drawn from a study of T cells after yellow fever vaccination (dated by TCRdb to 2018 to 2020). At the level of the whole study: The SMART-Seq v4 Ultra Low Input RNA kit was used to prepare libraries from fractions with low cell numbers. Bulk TCR alpha and beta repertoires were sequenced longitudinally to track T-cell clones before and after primary and booster YFV17D yellow fever vaccination. Two healthy male donors, one aged 18 to 29 and one aged 30 to 40 years, made up the cohort. Blood was collected at multiple timepoints before and after primary and secondary immunization, and bulk PBMC replicates and cell subsets were isolated.

Synthesis of TCR cDNA relied on 5'RACE template switching, a step that introduced a universal primer site along with unique molecular identifiers. Priming for cDNA synthesis came from both the TCR alpha and TCR beta constant segments. Libraries were amplified in two PCR steps, with sample barcodes and sequencing adapters added in the second step. Sequencing of libraries was done on Illumina HiSeq 2500 (2x100 bp) or NovaSeq (2x150 bp). As for the authors' bioinformatics: Demultiplexing of reads and collapsing into UMI consensus sequences were performed with MIGEC, and V(D)J alignment was carried out with MiXCR. Using edgeR on replicate PBMC samples, clonotypes were called vaccine-responding if FDR was below 0.01 and the log2 fold change was above 5 up to day 15. Each bulk clonotype was labeled CD4 or CD8 based on which sequenced repertoire, CD4 or CD8, contained the clonotype at higher abundance. Starting from the raw public reads, TCRdb applied fastp trimming at Q25, assembled clones with MiXCR and retained in-frame beta chains. Rows with one shared CDR3 protein collapse into an entry with the most common genes and DNA. TCRdb's processing, not the study's, gives the V and J calls here. For this sample there are hundreds of thousands of distinct CDR3 sequences; roughly 12% appear just once. The top ten hold about 16% of the sample.

The intended sense of this specimen's treatment or condition label: live attenuated yellow fever vaccine strain. At every blood-draw timepoint, two biological replicates of bulk PBMCs were collected. PBMCs were isolated from peripheral blood using a standard Ficoll-Paque protocol. RNA was extracted with TriZol from bulk PBMCs, CD4 and CD8 fractions, and dextramer-positive and dextramer-negative fractions. From a lookup of the germline V gene, CDR1 and CDR2 are SGHTA and FQGNSA. The CDR3 sequence holds 14 residues, the cysteine and phenylalanine included. Only CDR3 DNA remains: 42 bases, in frame from the first base. Trimming accounts for 3 bases at V and 6 bases at J, while the number of junction bases matched to no gene is 6. In the case of this clonotype: Its antigen remains undetermined. Qualities for individual bases were not recorded, and no much larger clone is one base off.

Paper-wide results and their limitations: A small share of clonotypes was detected in both CD4 and CD8 compartments, with the overlap likely arising from convergent recombination. Compared with the primary T-cell response, the secondary T-cell response was faster but weaker, reaching its peak on day 5 rather than on day 15. Because the study included only a couple of donors, the extent to which the findings can be generalized is limited. FACS-sorted repertoires could contain abundant contaminating clonotypes from the bulk population, so computational filtering was required. Most clones expanded after primary vaccination (about 96% of CD4 and 88% of CD8) were re-detected after the booster, suggesting that broad memory maintenance occurred.

The receptor chain draws on TRBV7-2 and TRBJ1-2; TRBD1 matches 8 bases in the middle. The receptor was isolated from a man in his thirties or forties who received the YFV17D yellow fever vaccine. Source: PBMCs, taken on the day of the yellow fever booster vaccination. The DNA is as follows: TGTGCCAGCAGCTTTGGGACAGGAACAAATGGCTACACCTTC. The resulting protein is CASSFGTGTNGYTF.